The 27 T cell receptor beta chains below all came from one sample that was sequenced in a study of blood T cell repertoires in COVID-19. Assay: immunoSEQ multiplex PCR; the TCRdb copy retains only in-frame clones and omits some. The table has some 240,000 clones, 88% seen once; the top ten hold 10%. The source material was peripheral blood. The source of these receptors is a woman between 65 and 79 years old with COVID-19, enrolled during active disease.

This chain uses TRBV19 with TRBJ1-5; D is possibly TRBD1 (5 bases). There are 14 residues in the CDR3. The ends were cut back, 2 bases at V and 7 bases at J, with 12 bases in the middle. Germline assignment: CDR1 LNHDA and CDR2 SQIVND (reference sequence). CDR3 loop: CASSISVQGQPQHF. The CDR3 nucleotides read TGTGCCAGTAGTATATCTGTTCAGGGCCAGCCCCAGCATTTT.

The chain is built from TRBV4-2 and TRBJ2-1, with 7 bases fitting TRBD1. The germline V gene encodes CDR1 LGHNA and CDR2 YNFKEQ. The CDR3 has 16 amino acids. The trim removed 3 bases at V and 0 bases at J, leaving 5 bases unmatched. This CDR3 reads CASSQPGQISYNEQFF. DNA for the CDR3: TGTGCCAGCAGCCAGCCGGGACAGATCTCCTACAATGAGCAGTTCTTC.

The chain combines TRBV19 with TRBJ1-5; TRBD1 matches at 9 bases. Per germline, CDR1 LNHDA and CDR2 SQIVND (reference sequence). Unmatched junction bases numbered 11, after V lost 8 bases and J lost 3 bases. The CDR3 runs 16 residues. The CDR3 DNA is TGTGCCAGTCGGACAGGGGCGGTTCGATACAATCAGCCCCAGCATTTT. Translated: CASRTGAVRYNQPQHF.

The chain combines TRBV28 with TRBJ1-6; possible D gene TRBD1, 5 bases. V was clipped by 3 bases and J by 1 base, with 10 bases between them. From germline, CDR1 is MDHEN and CDR2 SYDVKM. The CDR3 runs to 16 residues. In nucleotides, the CDR3 is TGTGCCAGCAGTTTTGGGGGAGGATCCTATAATTCACCCCTCCACTTT. Translation gives CASSFGGGSYNSPLHF.

The rearrangement uses TRBV5-6 and TRBJ1-4; the D gene is possibly TRBD1 (5 bases). The CDR3 runs 14 residues. CDR1 SGHDT and CDR2 YYEEEE come from the germline V gene. Trimming removed 3 bases from V and 5 bases from J, with 11 bases in between. As DNA, the CDR3 is TGTGCCAGCAGCTCCCACAGGCCAAATGAAAAACTGTTTTTT. As protein: CASSSHRPNEKLFF.

With regard to this clone: Other DNA sequences in the sample encode the same CDR3. The chain couples TRBV18 to TRBJ1-5, with 8 bases identical to TRBD1. Per germline, CDR1 KGHSH and CDR2 LQKENI. The CDR3 covers 14 residues. V was pared by 3 bases and J by 5 bases, with 3 bases of the junction left unmatched. The CDR3 DNA reads TGTGCCAGCTCACCCGGACAGGGCGATCAGCCCCAGCATTTT. Translation gives CASSPGQGDQPQHF.

The chain has TRBV30 and TRBJ1-3; 7 bases match TRBD1. This CDR3 has 14 amino acids. Germline V lookup: CDR1 GTSNPN, CDR2 SVGIG (reference sequence). After removal of 8 bases from V and 0 bases from J, the junction contained 7 bases not matched to a gene. The CDR3, as DNA: TGTGCCGGGACAGCGCCTTTCTCTGGAAACACCATATATTTT. Translated, it gives CAGTAPFSGNTIYF.

The rearrangement links TRBV28 to TRBJ2-1, with D perhaps TRBD2 (6 bases). Trimming cost V 4 bases and J 4 bases, with 11 bases left between them. In germline, CDR1 is MDHEN, CDR2 SYDVKM. This CDR3 contains 14 residues. The CDR3 DNA sequence: TGTGCCAGCAGTTGGGCGGGATCTTACAATGAGCAGTTCTTC. Translating gives CASSWAGSYNEQFF.

Notes on this clone: This sample includes further DNA sequences coding for the same CDR3. The chain links TRBV15 to TRBJ1-2, with D tentatively TRBD1 (5 bases). From germline, CDR1 is LNHNV and CDR2 YYDKDF (reference sequence). The CDR3 is made up of 14 amino acids. V dropped 5 bases and J dropped 4 bases, with 14 bases sitting between them. CDR3 protein: CATSRGRGSYGYTF. The CDR3 DNA sequence: TGTGCCACCAGCCGGGGCCGGGGGAGCTATGGCTACACCTTC. The full variable domain, in which reference TRBV15 and TRBJ1-2 provide the parts outside the CDR3, is DAMVIQNPRYQVTQFGKPVTLSCSQTLNHNVMYWYQQKSSQAPKLLFHYYDKDFNNEADTPDNFQSRRPNTSFCFLDIRSPGLGDTAMYLCATSRGRGSYGYTFGSGTRLTVV.

This clone has just a few counts. The gene calls are TRBV19 and TRBJ1-2, with a tentative D call TRBD1 (5 bases). V shed 5 bases and J shed 4 bases, with 14 bases lying between them. CDR1 LNHDA and CDR2 SQIVND come from the germline V gene (reference sequence). The CDR3 runs to 14 residues. CDR3 amino acids: CASSFPGGSYGYTF. CDR3 nucleotide sequence: TGTGCCAGTAGTTTCCCCGGGGGGAGCTATGGCTACACCTTC.

The chain links TRBV24-1 to TRBJ1-1; no clear D gene. This CDR3 comprises 15 residues. Germline V gene lookup returns CDR1 KGHDR and CDR2 SFDVKD. Trimming cost V 4 bases and J 4 bases, with 15 bases left between them. The CDR3 bases are TGTGCCACCAGTGACTCCCGGGGTGTTAGCACTGAAGCTTTCTTT. Its protein is CATSDSRGVSTEAFF.

The chain uses TRBV2 and TRBJ2-7; no clear D gene. This CDR3 is 10 amino acids long. Deletions cut 8 bases from V and 3 bases from J, with 5 bases between. The germline CDR1 and CDR2 sequences are SNHLY and FYNNEI. The CDR3: CASQNYEQYF. The CDR3 DNA reads as TGTGCCAGCCAAAACTACGAGCAGTACTTC.

The J gene is TRBJ2-7, the V gene TRBV2, with TRBD1 matching over 8 bases. The J segment lost 3 bases and the V segment lost 10 bases, leaving 5 bases of the junction unmatched. Looked up from germline, CDR1 is SNHLY and CDR2 is FYNNEI. The CDR3 sequence is 12 residues long. CDR3 region: CATKDRDYEQYF. The CDR3 DNA sequence: TGTGCCACTAAGGACAGGGACTACGAGCAGTACTTC.

The chain carries TRBV7-9 and TRBJ2-1; D uncertain. V dropped 1 base and J dropped 8 bases, with 12 bases sitting between them. From germline, CDR1 is SEHNR and CDR2 FQNEAQ (reference sequence). This CDR3 is 14 amino acids long. The CDR3 reads CASSLDFWSDEQFF. CDR3 nucleotide sequence: TGTGCCAGCAGCTTAGATTTTTGGAGCGATGAGCAGTTCTTC.

The chain is built from TRBV4-2 and TRBJ2-1; D gene uncertain. The CDR3 is 11 residues long. Trimming stripped 0 bases from V and 12 bases from J, with 6 bases between. Germline values: CDR1 LGHNA, CDR2 YNFKEQ. The CDR3 nucleotides read TGTGCCAGCAGCCAAGAGAGTTGGCAGTTCTTC. Translating it yields CASSQESWQFF.

This clone has just a few counts. The V gene is TRBV5-1, the J gene TRBJ2-1; 14 nucleotides match TRBD2. The CDR3 runs to 15 residues. Per the germline V gene, CDR1 is SGHRS and CDR2 is YFSETQ. After removal of 4 bases from V and 7 bases from J, the junction contained 4 bases not matched to a gene. The CDR3 DNA reads as TGCGCCAGCAGCACAGGACTAGCGGGAGGAAATGAGCAGTTCTTC. Amino acid sequence: CASSTGLAGGNEQFF.

The V call is TRBV6-4, the J call TRBJ1-2, with a weak D call TRBD1 (5 bases). The CDR3 consists of 13 residues. CDR1 and CDR2 from the germline V gene are MRHNA and SNTAGT. V lost 5 bases, J lost 4 bases, and 11 bases lay in between. CDR3 bases: TGTGCCAGCAGTCGGAACGGGGGCTATGGCTACACCTTC. As protein: CASSRNGGYGYTF.

The chain carries TRBV27 and TRBJ1-2; possibly TRBD1 for D (5 bases). This CDR3 spans 15 amino acids. Germline CDR1 reads MNHEY; CDR2 reads SMNVEV (reference sequence). V gave up 4 bases and J gave up 2 bases, with 14 bases separating them. DNA of the CDR3: TGTGCCAGCAGTTCCTCTGGGGCGGGGAACTATGGCTACACCTTC. Encoded protein: CASSSSGAGNYGYTF.

This chain uses TRBV15 with TRBJ2-3; 8 nucleotides line up with TRBD2. V was clipped by 5 bases and J by 3 bases; unmatched bases: 10. The CDR3 totals 16 residues. CDR1 and CDR2 from the germline V gene are LNHNV and YYDKDF (reference sequence). The DNA for the CDR3 is TGTGCCACCAGCCCACAAGCGGGAGAGGGAACAGATACGCAGTATTTT. Encoded protein: CATSPQAGEGTDTQYF.

The chain is built from TRBV15 and TRBJ2-1; 11 nucleotides match TRBD2. V lost 4 bases, J lost 0 bases, and 2 bases stayed unmatched. Germline CDR1 is LNHNV and CDR2 is YYDKDF (reference sequence). The length of the CDR3 is 16 residues. The CDR3 spells CATSISGRVSYNEQFF. DNA for the CDR3: TGTGCCACCAGCATTAGCGGGAGGGTCTCCTACAATGAGCAGTTCTTC.

This clone was detected only a few times. The same CDR3 can be traced to other DNA sequences in this sample. The chain links TRBV5-1 to TRBJ2-2; D ambiguous. The CDR3 extends over 13 amino acids. V was pared by 0 bases and J by 4 bases, with 4 bases between. Germline V CDR1 and CDR2: SGHRS, YFSETQ. CDR3 DNA sequence: TGCGCCAGCAGCTTGGGGAGCACCGGGGAGCTGTTTTTT. This encodes CASSLGSTGELFF.

The chain recombines TRBV7-9 with TRBJ2-7; a weak D match, TRBD2 (5 bases). Germline assignment: CDR1 SEHNR and CDR2 FQNEAQ (reference sequence). V was cut by 2 bases and J by 7 bases, with 27 bases left in between. The CDR3 totals 18 residues. The CDR3 bases are TGTGCCAGCAGCTTACGATCCACCCCAATGACTCAACCGGGGGAGCAGTACTTC. Residues: CASSLRSTPMTQPGEQYF. The variable domain in full, completed from reference TRBV7-9 and TRBJ2-7, reads DTGVSQNPRHKITKRGQNVTFRCDPISEHNRLYWYRQTLGQGPEFLTYFQNEAQLEKSRLLSDRFSAERPKGSFSTLEIQRTEQGDSAMYLCASSLRSTPMTQPGEQYFGPGTRLTVT.

The V call is TRBV3-1 (or the pseudogene TRBV3-2), the J call TRBJ1-5; no definite D call. CDR3 length equals 13 residues. The germline V and J ends were trimmed by 6 bases and 1 base, with 7 bases remaining between them. The germline V gene has CDR1 LGHDT and CDR2 YNNKEL (reference sequence). This CDR3 reads CASSQQSNQPQHF. In DNA, the CDR3 is TGTGCCAGCAGTCAACAGAGCAATCAGCCCCAGCATTTT.

A word on this clone: The same CDR3 is also encoded by other DNA sequences in this sample. The V and J genes are TRBV30 and TRBJ1-1; D unresolved. Germline loops: CDR1 GTSNPN, CDR2 SVGIG (reference sequence). V was cut by 3 bases and J by 0 bases, with 8 bases left in between. The CDR3 loop spans 13 amino acids. The CDR3 nucleotides are TGTGCCTGGAGCCGGGGAATGAACACTGAAGCTTTCTTT. Protein sequence: CAWSRGMNTEAFF.

The CDR3 DNA sequence: TGTGCCAGCAGCGTCAGGGAAGGCGGCTACACCTTC. This translates into CASSVREGGYTF. The chain is built from TRBV9 and TRBJ1-2, with a tentative D call TRBD1 (5 bases). Germline loops: CDR1 SGDLS, CDR2 YYNGEE. The CDR3 is 12 amino acids. The V and J ends lost 2 bases and 8 bases respectively, with 10 bases between them. Filled out from reference TRBV9 and TRBJ1-2, the complete variable domain reads DSGVTQTPKHLITATGQRVTLRCSPRSGDLSVYWYQQSLDQGLQFLIQYYNGEERAKGNILERFSAQQFPDLHSELNLSSLELGDSALYFCASSVREGGYTFGSGTRLTVV.

The chain is built from TRBV7-8 and TRBJ1-2; D may be TRBD1 (6 bases). The germline V and J ends were trimmed by 4 bases and 0 bases, with 9 bases remaining between them. This CDR3 has 14 residues. Per the germline V gene, CDR1 is SGHVS and CDR2 is FQNEAQ. CDR3 residues: CASSWDISNYGYTF. The DNA of the CDR3 is TGTGCCAGCAGCTGGGACATCTCTAACTATGGCTACACCTTC.

The gene calls are TRBV28 and TRBJ1-5; maybe TRBD1 (5 bases). Trimming took off 7 bases at V and 4 bases at J, with 11 bases between the two ends. This CDR3 comprises 13 residues. The germline V gene encodes CDR1 MDHEN and CDR2 SYDVKM. The CDR3 reads CASTNRWNQPQHF. In DNA, the CDR3 is TGTGCCAGCACGAACAGGTGGAATCAGCCCCAGCATTTT.